The 7 T cell receptor beta chains reported below all come from one sample, sequenced in a study of beta chain features in type 1 diabetes. The isolated RNA, all of it, was reverse transcribed, so expressed TCRB transcripts were what got sequenced. The assay was immunoSEQ multiplex PCR, and TCRdb's table has in-frame clones only and misses some. The sample lists 900,000 or so clones; roughly a sixth were seen once. Sequenced sample: naive CD4+ T cells from blood. The origin of the receptors is a woman aged 18-30 years in good health.

This clone has a handful of counts. This chain joins TRBV5-6 and TRBJ2-7, with 9 nucleotides matching TRBD2. This CDR3 comprises 13 residues. Looked up from germline, CDR1 is SGHDT and CDR2 is YYEEEE. After removal of 3 bases from V and 6 bases from J, the junction contained 4 bases not matched to a gene. The CDR3 loop reads CASSWRAGGEQYF. The CDR3 coding sequence is TGTGCCAGCAGCTGGAGAGCGGGAGGCGAGCAGTACTTC.

This clone was observed a handful of times. V usage is TRBV7-2 and J usage is TRBJ2-7, with D perhaps TRBD2 (6 bases). This CDR3 is built from 14 residues. Germline values: CDR1 SGHTA, CDR2 FQGNSA. Deletions cut 1 base from V and 3 bases from J, with 10 bases between. Here the CDR3 reads CASSLGGTVYEQYF. The CDR3 DNA reads TGTGCCAGCAGCTTAGGGGGGACTGTCTACGAGCAGTACTTC.

V and J are TRBV28 and TRBJ2-1, with a weak D call TRBD2 (6 bases). CDR1 is MDHEN, CDR2 SYDVKM, per germline. The CDR3 loop spans 14 amino acids. With 6 bases removed from V and 7 bases from J, the gap between germline ends came to 16 bases. CDR3 in amino acids: CASRASGARNEQFF. The CDR3 DNA reads TGTGCCAGCAGGGCGTCGGGAGCGAGGAATGAGCAGTTCTTC. The variable domain in full, with the rest retrieved from reference TRBV28 and TRBJ2-1, is DVKVTQSSRYLVKRTGEKVFLECVQDMDHENMFWYRQDPGLGLRLIYFSYDVKMKEKGDIPEGYSVSREKKERFSLILESASTNQTSMYLCASRASGARNEQFFGPGTRLTVL.

This clone was detected only a few times. The germline gene is not matched at one end of the junction; a read error may be the cause. The V gene is TRBV7-3, the J gene TRBJ2-6, with D unclear. Germline V gives CDR1 SGHTA, CDR2 FQGTGA. CDR3 length equals 14 residues. The DNA of the CDR3 is TGTGCCAGCACCTTAGACTCTGGGGCCAACGTCCTGACTTTC. This sequence encodes CASTLDSGANVLTF.

CDR3 protein: CASYPRTVNNEKLFF. The CDR3 coding sequence is TGTGCCAGCTATCCGAGGACAGTGAATAATGAAAAACTGTTTTTT. V is TRBV2 and J is TRBJ1-4; possible D gene TRBD1, 6 bases. V shed 8 bases and J shed 4 bases, with 17 bases lying between them. CDR3 length: 15 residues. Germline V CDR1 and CDR2: SNHLY, FYNNEI.

The chain is built from TRBV7-3 and TRBJ2-3; possibly TRBD2 for D (6 bases). Trimming stripped 1 base from V and 6 bases from J, with 14 bases between. There are 15 residues in the CDR3. Germline V gives CDR1 SGHTA, CDR2 FQGTGA. This CDR3 is CASSLNAGSWDTQYF. The CDR3 DNA reads as TGTGCCAGCAGCTTAAATGCGGGAAGCTGGGATACGCAGTATTTT.

This clone occurred a few times. The chain recombines TRBV10-3 with TRBJ2-7; D perhaps matches TRBD1 (7 bases). The CDR3 has 14 residues. Germline CDR1 and CDR2: ENHRY and SYGVKD. V lost 6 bases, J lost 3 bases, and 15 bases lay in between. In nucleotides, the CDR3 is TGTGCCATCAGGAAACAGGGGACTGACTACGAGCAGTACTTC. This encodes CAIRKQGTDYEQYF.